These 7 T cell receptor beta chains came from one sample sequenced in a study of post-analysis software for immune sequencing data (dated by TCRdb to between 2014 and 2016). Summary of the overall study and its limitations: Significantly higher frequencies in patients than in controls were found for five or six TRBV segments, including TRBV5-6, TRBV5-1 and TRBV20-1.

Antigens for these TCRs are unknown. Library construction relied on PCR. Instrument used: Illumina HiSeq 2500. To reduce PCR and sequencing biases, unique molecular identifiers were built into the TCR beta cDNA libraries. TCRdb reprocessed the public reads (quality trimming at Q25 with fastp, clone calling with MiXCR) and kept in-frame beta chains. Rows merge per CDR3 protein into single entries with the most common DNA and genes. This sample has roughly 180,000 distinct CDR3 sequences in its table, and around 28% of those were observed once. The ten most abundant clones make up approximately 1.6% of the sample. The sequencing input was blood. The receptor source for this set is a girl between 5 and 17 years old with multiple sclerosis.

This clonotype was recorded many times. This sequence joins TRBV29-1 and TRBJ2-7; no clear D gene. The CDR3 runs to 12 residues. V was trimmed by 4 bases and J by 5 bases, leaving 12 bases between them. CDR1 is SQVTM, CDR2 ANQGSEA, per germline. The CDR3 loop reads CSVGSILDEQYF. DNA for the CDR3: TGCAGCGTTGGGAGTATTCTCGACGAGCAGTACTTC.

The CDR3 loop reads CASSFDVNTEAFF. CDR3 nucleotides: TGTGCCAGCAGTTTCGACGTGAACACTGAAGCTTTCTTT. This rearrangement joins TRBV12-3 or TRBV12-4 to TRBJ1-1; D gene ambiguous. V lost 3 bases to trimming and J lost 0 bases, with 5 bases between them. The CDR3 covers 13 residues.

This clonotype was seen just once. This chain connects TRBV20-1 to TRBJ2-2, with 9 nucleotides matching TRBD1. Looked up from germline, CDR1 is DFQATT and CDR2 is SNEGSKA (reference sequence). The CDR3 contains 16 residues. J lost 3 bases, V lost 4 bases, and 9 bases had no gene match. DNA of the CDR3: TGCAGTGCTATTACACCGGGACAGGGATACACCGGGGAGCTGTTTTTT. It encodes CSAITPGQGYTGELFF.

This clonotype was seen more than once but under ten times. A much larger clonotype is one base distant, so this may be a read error. The rearrangement joins TRBV20-1 to TRBJ2-4, with TRBD1 matching over 11 bases. The end of the DNA fits TRBJ2-7 better, so the J call may be wrong. Per germline, CDR1 DFQATT and CDR2 SNEGSKA (reference sequence). The CDR3 loop spans 14 amino acids. CDR3 nucleotides: TGCAGTACCGCGCGGACAGGGGGCTTCTACGAGCAGTACTTC. Its translation: CSTARTGGFYEQYF.

This clonotype was seen once. The V gene is TRBV4-1, the J gene TRBJ1-1, with TRBD1 as a possible D gene (5 bases). Trimming removed 4 bases at V and 5 bases at J, with 14 bases between. The CDR3 sequence is 14 residues long. Germline V gives CDR1 MGHRA, CDR2 YSYEKL. In DNA form, the CDR3 reads TGCGCCAGCAGCCGGAAGGACATGGTGACTGAAGCTTTCTTT. It yields the protein CASSRKDMVTEAFF.

The sample holds many counts of this clonotype. V and J are TRBV11-2 and TRBJ1-1; D is ambiguous. This CDR3 is built from 13 residues. V was clipped by 2 bases and J by 2 bases, with 6 bases between them. Germline V gene data show CDR1 as SGHAT and CDR2 as FQNNGV. This CDR3 is CASSLTDNTEAFF. The CDR3 DNA follows: TGTGCCAGCAGCTTAACAGACAACACTGAAGCTTTCTTT.

This clonotype appeared a few times. The chain is built from TRBV14 and TRBJ1-1, with 7 nucleotides matching TRBD1. V shed 1 base and J 3 bases; nucleotides not matched to a gene: 14. CDR3 length: 18 residues. Germline CDR1 reads SGHDN; CDR2 reads FVKESK. The CDR3 spells CASSQVIRERGRDTEAFF. For the CDR3, the DNA is TGTGCCAGCAGCCAAGTCATTCGGGAGAGGGGGCGGGACACTGAAGCTTTCTTT.